Below are 17 T cell receptor beta chains sequenced from a single sample in a study of identical twins. TCRdb analysed the 5' RACE reads with MiXCR anew, one entry per CDR3 protein. The sample holds about 690,000 distinct CDR3 sequences, around 6.1% seen once. The sample taken for sequencing was naive T cells sorted from blood. The receptors shown here come from a man younger than 30 in good health.

This clonotype was detected many times. The chain combines TRBV5-6 with TRBJ2-2; D could derive from TRBD1 or TRBD2 (6 bases each). The V end was cut by 4 bases, the J end by 1 base, with 14 bases between. Per germline, CDR1 SGHDT and CDR2 YYEEEE. The CDR3 runs 16 residues. The CDR3 sequence: CASSQQGLLNTGELFF. CDR3 nucleotides: TGTGCCAGCAGCCAACAGGGACTGCTGAACACCGGGGAGCTGTTTTTT.

This clonotype was seen a handful of times. This chain links TRBV18 with TRBJ2-1, with 11 bases identical to TRBD1. The CDR3 runs to 16 residues. Germline-derived CDR1 and CDR2 are KGHSH and LQKENI. V shed 3 bases, J shed 4 bases, and the junction held 5 bases outside the gene matches. CDR3 sequence (DNA): TGTGCCAGCTCACCCTTCGGACAGGGGGCGTACAATGAGCAGTTCTTC. Protein: CASSPFGQGAYNEQFF. Based on the CDR3 plus reference TRBV18 and TRBJ2-1, the full variable domain is NAGVMQNPRHLVRRRGQEARLRCSPMKGHSHVYWYRQLPEEGLKFMVYLQKENIIDESGMPKERFSAEFPKEGPSILRIQQVVRGDSAAYFCASSPFGQGAYNEQFFGPGTRLTVL.

This clonotype was detected only a few times. V and J are TRBV2 and TRBJ2-3; D may be TRBD2 (5 bases). The CDR3 loop spans 14 amino acids. The V end lost 7 bases, the J end lost 0 bases, and 11 bases lay between the germline ends. CDR1 is SNHLY and CDR2 is FYNNEI in the germline V gene. The CDR3: CASKTGSSTDTQYF. Here the CDR3 DNA reads TGTGCCAGCAAGACGGGGTCTAGCACAGATACGCAGTATTTT.

This clonotype was seen repeatedly, ten times or more. The V call is TRBV11-2, the J call TRBJ1-1, with D unclear. The V end was cut by 0 bases, the J end by 7 bases, with 9 bases between. This CDR3 is 13 amino acids long. Germline values: CDR1 SGHAT, CDR2 FQNNGV. CDR3 region: CASSLDAGREAFF. The CDR3 DNA reads as TGTGCCAGCAGCTTAGACGCCGGTCGTGAAGCTTTCTTT.

This clonotype has at least ten counts. The chain is built from TRBV20-1 and TRBJ2-1; the D call may be TRBD1 or TRBD2 (5 bases each). The CDR3 contains 14 residues. V lost 4 bases and J lost 2, with 12 bases in between. CDR1 and CDR2 (germline): DFQATT, SNEGSKA (reference sequence). CDR3 in DNA: TGCAGTGCTAACTGGGACGGAGCCTACAATGAGCAGTTCTTC. Its protein product is CSANWDGAYNEQFF.

This clonotype was observed many times. This chain connects TRBV28 to TRBJ2-3; a possible D gene is TRBD1 (5 bases). Germline CDR1 is MDHEN and CDR2 is SYDVKM. The CDR3 consists of 17 residues. Trimming stripped 2 bases from V and 2 bases from J, with 17 bases between. The CDR3 loop reads CASSLIGGRAITDTQYF. CDR3 sequence (DNA): TGTGCCAGCAGTTTAATTGGCGGCAGGGCAATCACAGATACGCAGTATTTT.

In this sample, this clonotype turned up many times. J is TRBJ2-5 and V is TRBV10-3; D assignment may be TRBD1 or TRBD2 (5 bases each). The length of the CDR3 is 16 residues. Trimming took off 2 bases at V and 5 bases at J, with 18 bases between the two ends. The germline V gene has CDR1 ENHRY and CDR2 SYGVKD. In nucleotides, the CDR3 is TGTGCCATCAGTGAGCCTCGGGGCGAGGGCTTGGAGACCCAGTACTTC. Its protein product is CAISEPRGEGLETQYF.

The chain joins TRBV12-3 or TRBV12-4 to TRBJ2-2; D is uncertain. There are 12 residues in the CDR3. The V end lost 5 bases, the J end lost 6 bases, and 7 bases lay between the germline ends. CDR3 sequence (DNA): TGTGCCAGCAGTCTCCACGCCGGGGAGCTGTTTTTT. It yields the protein CASSLHAGELFF.

Only a few counts were recorded for this clonotype. This chain connects TRBV7-6 to TRBJ2-6; D is perhaps TRBD2 (5 bases). Germline CDR1 reads SGHVS; CDR2 reads FNYEAQ. This CDR3 contains 16 residues. V was trimmed by 8 bases and J by 1 base, leaving 15 bases between them. CDR3 region: CASSPLRGSGANVLTF. CDR3 in DNA: TGTGCCAGCTCTCCATTAAGAGGGTCTGGGGCCAACGTCCTGACTTTC. The full variable domain, its missing parts supplied by reference TRBV7-6 and TRBJ2-6, is GAGVSQSPRYKVTKRGQDVALRCDPISGHVSLYWYRQALGQGPEFLTYFNYEAQQDKSGLPNDRFSAERPEGSISTLTIQRTEQRDSAMYRCASSPLRGSGANVLTFGAGSRLTVL.

Many counts were recorded for this clonotype. The chain recombines TRBV11-3 with TRBJ2-1; 9 bases line up with TRBD1. The CDR3 contains 15 residues. The germline gives CDR1 SGHNT, CDR2 YENEEA. Trimming took 6 bases from V and 8 from J; bases not matched to a gene: 11. Here the CDR3 DNA reads TGTGCCAGCAGAGAAACCGGGACAGGGTACCATGAGCAGTTCTTC. Translation gives CASRETGTGYHEQFF.

This clonotype turned up a few times. The V call is TRBV5-1, the J call TRBJ2-3; 10 bases are shared with TRBD1. Trimming cost V 4 bases and J 3 bases; bases outside gene matches: 8. The CDR3 contains 16 residues. Germline V gene lookup returns CDR1 SGHRS and CDR2 YFSETQ. This CDR3 reads CASSPEGDRGTDTQYF. The CDR3 region has the DNA TGCGCCAGCAGCCCGGAAGGGGACAGGGGTACAGATACGCAGTATTTT.

This clonotype has only a few counts. The chain employs TRBV21-1 and TRBJ1-1. TRBV21-1 is described as a pseudogene. The CDR3 loop spans 15 amino acids. Written as DNA, the CDR3 is TGTGCCAGCAGCAAAGTTAGGAGGGGAGGGACTGAAGCTTTCTTT. Amino acid sequence: CASSKVRRGGTEAFF.

The chain is built from TRBV7-9 and TRBJ1-4; no definite D call. This CDR3 has 14 amino acids. Germline assignment: CDR1 SEHNR and CDR2 FQNEAQ (reference sequence). The ends were cut back, 5 bases at V and 8 bases at J, with 15 bases in the middle. CDR3 loop: CASSHIMYGEKLFF. Written as DNA, the CDR3 is TGTGCCAGCAGCCATATTATGTACGGAGAAAAACTGTTTTTT.

This clonotype was observed a handful of times. The CDR3 sequence: CASSGGTHATVDTQYF. The CDR3 DNA is TGCGCCAGCAGCGGCGGGACTCACGCTACAGTAGATACGCAGTATTTT. The V and J genes are TRBV5-1 and TRBJ2-3, with D tentatively TRBD2 (6 bases). The germline V gene has CDR1 SGHRS and CDR2 YFSETQ. This CDR3 has 16 amino acids. Trimming took off 4 bases at V and 5 bases at J, with 20 bases between the two ends.

This clonotype has at least ten counts. The chain has TRBV4-3 and TRBJ2-5, with 9 bases aligning to TRBD2. This CDR3 has 16 amino acids. V was pared by 3 bases and J by 2 bases, with 7 bases of the junction left unmatched. Germline V gene sequence: CDR1 LGHNA, CDR2 YSLEER. The CDR3 bases are TGCGCCAGCAGCCACTTAGCGGGAGAGGGACAAGAGACCCAGTACTTC. It encodes CASSHLAGEGQETQYF.

This clonotype showed up many times. The gene calls are TRBV5-1 and TRBJ2-5, with D perhaps matching TRBD2 (6 bases). The CDR3 sequence is 15 residues long. The V end lost 4 bases, the J end lost 1 base, and 14 bases lay between the germline ends. Germline V gives CDR1 SGHRS, CDR2 YFSETQ. The CDR3 region has the DNA TGCGCCAGCAGCCTCCTTGGGAGGCCCCAAGAGACCCAGTACTTC. Translation gives CASSLLGRPQETQYF.

In DNA form, the CDR3 reads TGCAGTGCCAAGACAGGGGCCGTGAACACTGAAGCTTTCTTT. Its translation is CSAKTGAVNTEAFF. The chain combines TRBV20-1 with TRBJ1-1, with TRBD1 matching 8 bases. CDR3 size: 14 residues. The ends lost 6 bases at V and 0 bases at J; junction bases unmatched: 6. Germline CDR1 DFQATT, CDR2 SNEGSKA (reference sequence).